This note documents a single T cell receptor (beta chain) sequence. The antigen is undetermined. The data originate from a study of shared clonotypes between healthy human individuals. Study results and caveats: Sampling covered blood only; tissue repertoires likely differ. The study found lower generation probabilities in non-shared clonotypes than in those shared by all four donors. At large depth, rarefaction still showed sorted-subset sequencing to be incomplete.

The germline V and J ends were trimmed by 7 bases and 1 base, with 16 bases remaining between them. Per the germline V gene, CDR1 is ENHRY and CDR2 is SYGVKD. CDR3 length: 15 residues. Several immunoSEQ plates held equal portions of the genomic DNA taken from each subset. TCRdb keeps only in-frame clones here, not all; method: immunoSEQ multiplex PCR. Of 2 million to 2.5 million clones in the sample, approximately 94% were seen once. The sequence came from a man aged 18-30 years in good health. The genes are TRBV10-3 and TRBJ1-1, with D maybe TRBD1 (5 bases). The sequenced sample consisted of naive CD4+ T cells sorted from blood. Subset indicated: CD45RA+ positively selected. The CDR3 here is CAITPGLGSNTEAFF. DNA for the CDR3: TGTGCCATCACACCGGGGCTTGGTTCGAACACTGAAGCTTTCTTT.